This passage covers 29 T cell receptor beta chains from one sample sequenced in a study of T cell responses to AZD1222 COVID-19 vaccine. Assay: immunoSEQ multiplex PCR; the TCRdb copy retains only in-frame clones and omits some. The table records just under 150,000 clones, just over 85% of them present only once. The input for sequencing was peripheral blood, taken 28 days after the second AZD1222 dose. Receptors were obtained from an adult who received the AZD1222 COVID-19 vaccine.

V is TRBV2 and J is TRBJ1-5; TRBD1 matches at 8 bases. The germline V gene encodes CDR1 SNHLY and CDR2 FYNNEI. This CDR3 has 14 amino acids. The V segment lost 8 bases and the J segment 6 bases; nucleotides outside the gene matches: 9. Here the CDR3 reads CASEGTGGSQPQHF. The CDR3 DNA follows: TGTGCCAGCGAGGGTACAGGGGGAAGTCAGCCCCAGCATTTT.

The CDR3 DNA is TGCAGTGCTAGAGATAGAACTGAAGCTTTCTTT. This sequence encodes CSARDRTEAFF. V is TRBV20-1 and J is TRBJ1-1; D is ambiguous. Germline CDR1 reads DFQATT; CDR2 reads SNEGSKA (reference sequence). V was cut by 0 bases and J by 5 bases, with 4 bases left in between. This CDR3 is 11 amino acids long.

This chain uses TRBV21-1 with TRBJ2-5; the table assigns TRBD1, which was not confirmed against the DNA. TRBV21-1 is a pseudogene locus. The CDR3 is 16 residues long. The CDR3 sequence: CASSKVSGWGGETQYF. As DNA, the CDR3 is TGTGCCAGCAGCAAAGTCAGTGGTTGGGGCGGAGAGACCCAGTACTTC.

This rearrangement joins TRBV11-2 to TRBJ1-1; D ambiguous. Trimming took off 1 base at V and 7 bases at J, with 13 bases between the two ends. The germline V gene encodes CDR1 SGHAT and CDR2 FQNNGV. The CDR3 loop spans 14 amino acids. The CDR3 protein is CASSLGRIGGEAFF. DNA for the CDR3: TGTGCCAGCAGCTTAGGGAGGATCGGCGGTGAAGCTTTCTTT.

The V call is TRBV27, the J call TRBJ2-4; D gene uncertain. Germline V gene data show CDR1 as MNHEY and CDR2 as SMNVEV (reference sequence). Trimming cost V 6 bases and J 0 bases, with 12 bases left between them. The CDR3 contains 15 residues. The CDR3 DNA follows: TGTGCCAGCAGGACAAGTTTGCTAGCCAAAAACATTCAGTACTTC. Residues: CASRTSLLAKNIQYF.

The chain has TRBV3-1 (or the pseudogene TRBV3-2) and TRBJ1-1, with TRBD1 as a possible D gene (5 bases). The germline CDR1 and CDR2 sequences are LGHDT and YNNKEL (reference sequence). The CDR3 is made up of 14 amino acids. Trimming cost V 4 bases and J 7 bases, with 16 bases left between them. CDR3 loop: CASSPAGGAFEAFF. In DNA, the CDR3 is TGTGCCAGCAGCCCAGCGGGGGGAGCCTTTGAAGCTTTCTTT.

This clone was seen just once. V usage is TRBV6-5 and J usage is TRBJ2-1, with D hard to call. The V end lost 2 bases, the J end lost 2 bases, and 13 bases lay between the germline ends. The CDR3 runs to 16 residues. CDR1 MNHEY and CDR2 SVGAGI come from the germline V gene. The CDR3 coding sequence is TGTGCCAGCAGTTACAATCCGATCCCCCCCTACAATGAGCAGTTCTTC. Translating gives CASSYNPIPPYNEQFF.

This chain connects TRBV7-6 to TRBJ2-2; 7 nucleotides match TRBD1. V gave up 6 bases and J gave up 4 bases; unmatched junction bases: 8. The CDR3 is made up of 15 amino acids. Germline loops: CDR1 SGHVS, CDR2 FNYEAQ. The CDR3 bases are TGTGCCAGCAGTTCAGGACAGGTTCGCACCGGGGAGCTGTTTTTT. Amino acids: CASSSGQVRTGELFF.

The chain joins TRBV6-5 to TRBJ1-1; no definite D call. The germline V gene encodes CDR1 MNHEY and CDR2 SVGAGI. V gave up 6 bases and J gave up 5 bases, with 16 bases separating them. This CDR3 is built from 14 residues. CDR3 loop: CASRGFLLGTEAFF. As DNA, the CDR3 is TGTGCCAGCAGAGGATTTCTCTTGGGTACTGAAGCTTTCTTT.

V gene TRBV11-3 combines with J gene TRBJ2-7; 8 bases line up with TRBD2. The length of the CDR3 is 12 residues. V shed 5 bases, J shed 3 bases, and the junction held 0 bases outside the gene matches. The germline V gene encodes CDR1 SGHNT and CDR2 YENEEA. The chain's CDR3 is CASSRGGYEQYF. The CDR3 nucleotides read TGTGCCAGCAGCCGGGGGGGCTACGAGCAGTACTTC.

V usage is TRBV27 and J usage is TRBJ1-1, with D uncertain. The V gene lost 2 bases and the J gene lost 1 base, with 8 bases spanning the gap. Germline V gene sequence: CDR1 MNHEY, CDR2 SMNVEV (reference sequence). The CDR3 contains 14 residues. The CDR3 region is CASSLVRTNTEAFF. The DNA of the CDR3 is TGTGCCAGCAGTTTAGTCCGGACGAACACTGAAGCTTTCTTT.

The chain carries TRBV19 and TRBJ1-4; D is undetermined. CDR3 size: 16 residues. Germline CDR1 reads LNHDA; CDR2 reads SQIVND (reference sequence). V lost 6 bases and J 0 bases, leaving 14 bases between the germline ends. This CDR3 is CASSRRHRATNEKLFF. In nucleotides, the CDR3 is TGTGCCAGTAGCCGCCGACACCGTGCAACTAATGAAAAACTGTTTTTT. Looking up the rest from reference TRBV19 and TRBJ1-4 gives the full variable domain: DGGITQSPKYLFRKEGQNVTLSCEQNLNHDAMYWYRQDPGQGLRLIYYSQIVNDFQKGDIAEGYSVSREKKESFPLTVTSAQKNPTAFYLCASSRRHRATNEKLFFGSGTQLSVL.

In its sample, this clone was seen once. This sequence joins TRBV7-9 and TRBJ2-1, with D uncertain. Germline CDR1 reads SEHNR; CDR2 reads FQNEAQ (reference sequence). Trimming removed 5 bases at V and 1 base at J, with 12 bases between. The length of the CDR3 is 15 residues. The CDR3 loop reads CASSPLVGSYNEQFF. DNA of the CDR3: TGTGCCAGCAGCCCGCTAGTTGGATCCTACAATGAGCAGTTCTTC.

The genes are TRBV11-2 and TRBJ1-1, with D unclear. The CDR3 totals 13 residues. V dropped 5 bases and J dropped 4 bases, with 11 bases sitting between them. Germline CDR1 SGHAT, CDR2 FQNNGV. CDR3 amino acids: CASSGTRGTEAFF. The CDR3 DNA reads as TGTGCCAGCAGCGGCACGCGGGGCACTGAAGCTTTCTTT.

The chain carries TRBV28 and TRBJ1-2; D gene unclear. Deletions cut 6 bases from V and 5 bases from J, with 16 bases between. Germline CDR1 is MDHEN and CDR2 is SYDVKM. This CDR3 has 14 amino acids. CDR3 bases: TGTGCCAGCAGCCAAAGACATCTCCCTTATGGCTACACCTTC. Amino acid sequence: CASSQRHLPYGYTF.

This chain links TRBV5-6 with TRBJ1-6; the match to TRBD1 covers 9 bases. CDR3 length: 14 residues. CDR1 and CDR2 (germline): SGHDT, YYEEEE. The V and J ends lost 4 bases and 8 bases, in that order; junction bases with no gene match: 4. This CDR3 is CASSPGQGYSPLHF. CDR3 sequence (DNA): TGTGCCAGCAGCCCGGGACAGGGATATTCACCCCTCCACTTT.

This clone was observed once. The chain joins TRBV2 to TRBJ2-7; 14 bases match TRBD2. The CDR3 totals 14 residues. The V and J ends lost 8 bases and 3 bases, in that order; junction bases with no gene match: 3. The germline CDR1 and CDR2 sequences are SNHLY and FYNNEI. The DNA for the CDR3 is TGTGCCAGCGGGACTAGCGGGGGAGACTACGAGCAGTACTTC. Encoded protein: CASGTSGGDYEQYF.

J is TRBJ1-1 and V is TRBV19; the D gene is possibly TRBD1 (5 bases). Trimming left V 8 bases short and J 4 bases short, with 17 bases between. The CDR3 spans 14 residues. Looked up from germline, CDR1 is LNHDA and CDR2 is SQIVND (reference sequence). The CDR3 bases are TGTGCCAGTCGGGACCCCGGGTCTGGCACTGAAGCTTTCTTT. Its translation is CASRDPGSGTEAFF.

This chain uses TRBV6-5 with TRBJ1-3; D is unclear. This CDR3 has 13 amino acids. V was pared by 5 bases and J by 4 bases, with 9 bases between. Germline-derived CDR1 and CDR2 are MNHEY and SVGAGI. As DNA, the CDR3 is TGTGCCAGCAGTCAACGACTGGGAAACACCATATATTTT. It translates to CASSQRLGNTIYF.

This sequence joins TRBV19 and TRBJ2-7; 9 positions match TRBD1. CDR1 and CDR2 (germline): LNHDA, SQIVND (reference sequence). The length of the CDR3 is 17 residues. The J segment lost 2 bases and the V segment lost 1 base, leaving 9 bases of the junction unmatched. This CDR3 is CASSIAPGTGNAYEQYF. The CDR3 bases are TGTGCCAGTAGTATAGCCCCCGGGACAGGGAACGCCTACGAGCAGTACTTC.

V and J are TRBV5-1 and TRBJ2-1, with D tentatively TRBD1 or TRBD2 (5 bases each). V was cut by 7 bases and J by 7 bases, with 15 bases left in between. The germline CDR1 and CDR2 sequences are SGHRS and YFSETQ. The CDR3 runs 13 residues. This chain's CDR3 is CASEGSPGNEQFF. The CDR3 DNA is TGCGCCAGCGAGGGGTCCCCAGGGAATGAGCAGTTCTTC.

The V gene is TRBV5-4, the J gene TRBJ2-3; D might be TRBD2 (6 bases). The V end lost 4 bases, the J end lost 5 bases, and 26 bases lay between the germline ends. CDR1 is SGHNT and CDR2 is YYREEE in the germline V gene (reference sequence). This CDR3 region has 18 residues. CDR3 amino acids: CASSPEGGAEIVLDTQYF. CDR3 in DNA: TGTGCCAGCAGCCCCGAGGGCGGGGCCGAGATTGTATTAGATACGCAGTATTTT.

This clone was observed a handful of times. The rearrangement uses TRBV11-3 and TRBJ1-5; D gene unclear. The CDR3 is 16 residues long. The V gene's germline CDR1 is SGHNT and CDR2 YENEEA. V lost 5 bases and J 5 bases, leaving 19 bases between the germline ends. The CDR3: CASSPGRWFPHQPQHF. The CDR3 DNA is TGTGCCAGCAGCCCGGGGAGATGGTTCCCTCATCAGCCCCAGCATTTT.

The chain couples TRBV19 to TRBJ1-5; maybe TRBD1 (5 bases). Trimming removed 4 bases at V and 0 bases at J, with 13 bases between. This CDR3 spans 16 amino acids. CDR1 and CDR2 from the germline V gene are LNHDA and SQIVND (reference sequence). In DNA form, the CDR3 reads TGTGCCAGTAGTACCGACAGAACCTATAGCAATCAGCCCCAGCATTTT. Translation gives CASSTDRTYSNQPQHF.

The chain is built from TRBV9 and TRBJ2-1; D possibly corresponds to TRBD1 (6 bases). Trimming removed 2 bases from V and 3 bases from J, with 12 bases in between. Germline CDR1 SGDLS, CDR2 YYNGEE. The CDR3 is 15 residues long. The CDR3 protein is CASSVKGENYNEQFF. The CDR3 coding sequence is TGTGCCAGCAGCGTGAAGGGGGAAAACTACAATGAGCAGTTCTTC.

The rearrangement joins TRBV19 to TRBJ1-2; perhaps TRBD1 as D (6 bases). Germline CDR1 LNHDA, CDR2 SQIVND (reference sequence). Trimming removed 9 bases at V and 6 bases at J, with 11 bases between. The CDR3 is 11 amino acids. The CDR3 DNA is TGTGCCAGCCACAGGGATAATGGCTACACCTTC. Translating gives CASHRDNGYTF.

The V call is TRBV18, the J call TRBJ2-1; a possible D gene is TRBD2 (6 bases). The germline V gene has CDR1 KGHSH and CDR2 LQKENI. CDR3 length: 15 amino acids. Trimming took 2 bases from V and 9 from J, leaving 17 bases between them. The CDR3 protein is CASSPLGVLAVEQFF. Written as DNA, the CDR3 is TGTGCCAGCTCACCATTGGGGGTACTAGCCGTTGAGCAGTTCTTC.

J is TRBJ1-1 and V is TRBV18, with D unclear. The germline gives CDR1 KGHSH, CDR2 LQKENI. The length of the CDR3 is 13 residues. The V and J ends lost 3 bases and 6 bases respectively, with 11 bases between them. DNA for the CDR3: TGTGCCAGCTCACCGCACTTCTACGCTGAAGCTTTCTTT. It yields the protein CASSPHFYAEAFF.

This clone came up a few times. In DNA form, the CDR3 reads TGTGCCAGCAGCCGCACAGGGCTGGTCCCGCCCGTAGGGCCCCAGCATTTT. Protein: CASSRTGLVPPVGPQHF. The rearrangement uses TRBV11-3 and TRBJ1-5; maybe TRBD1 (6 bases). V was pared by 5 bases and J by 9 bases, with 26 bases between. The V gene's germline CDR1 is SGHNT and CDR2 YENEEA. This CDR3 contains 17 residues.